Listed here are 28 T cell receptor beta chains from one sample, sequenced in a study of T cells after yellow fever vaccination. One entry per CDR3 protein results from TCRdb running MiXCR on the 5' RACE reads. Of around 46,000 distinct CDR3 sequences in the sample, about 7% are singletons; the top ten hold 15%. Sequences were derived from CD8+ T cells not binding an NS4B(214-222) dextramer, sorted from PBMCs, sampled 45 days after the yellow fever booster vaccination. The origin of the receptors is a man aged 25-45 years who received the YFV17D yellow fever vaccine.

This clonotype was observed at least ten times. The chain is built from TRBV7-9 and TRBJ2-1; 10 nucleotides match TRBD2. V lost 5 bases, J lost 9 bases, and 7 bases stayed unmatched. CDR1 and CDR2 from the germline V gene are SEHNR and FQNEAQ (reference sequence). This CDR3 has 14 residues. The CDR3 is CASSQLAGEGEQFF. As DNA, the CDR3 is TGTGCCAGCAGCCAGCTAGCGGGAGAGGGTGAGCAGTTCTTC. The entire variable domain, with the rest obtained from reference TRBV7-9 and TRBJ2-1, is as follows: DTGVSQNPRHKITKRGQNVTFRCDPISEHNRLYWYRQTLGQGPEFLTYFQNEAQLEKSRLLSDRFSAERPKGSFSTLEIQRTEQGDSAMYLCASSQLAGEGEQFFGPGTRLTVL.

In its sample, this clonotype was seen many times. This chain connects TRBV7-9 to TRBJ2-1; no firm D call. In germline, CDR1 is SEHNR, CDR2 FQNEAQ (reference sequence). This CDR3 is 14 amino acids long. Deletions cut 7 bases from V and 4 bases from J, with 14 bases between. The DNA of the CDR3 is TGTGCCAGCACCTCTCTGGCAATTTACAATGAGCAGTTCTTC. Translating gives CASTSLAIYNEQFF.

In its sample, this clonotype was seen many times. The chain uses TRBV2 and TRBJ2-5; 7 nucleotides line up with TRBD1. Germline CDR1 and CDR2: SNHLY and FYNNEI. The trim removed 5 bases at V and 1 base at J, leaving 7 bases unmatched. The CDR3 contains 15 residues. The CDR3 region is CASSSPGQRQETQYF. CDR3 nucleotides: TGTGCCAGCAGTTCCCCGGGACAGCGCCAAGAGACCCAGTACTTC.

This clonotype was picked up many times. The V gene is TRBV7-2, the J gene TRBJ1-1; no clear D gene. The CDR3 is 15 amino acids. The V gene's germline CDR1 is SGHTA and CDR2 FQGNSA. V was pared by 2 bases and J by 1 base, with 11 bases between. The CDR3 bases are TGTGCCAGCAGCTTAAACGCCGCCAGGAACACTGAAGCTTTCTTT. Encoded protein: CASSLNAARNTEAFF.

This clonotype was recorded at least ten times. The chain uses TRBV29-1 and TRBJ2-7, with D maybe TRBD2 (6 bases). There are 12 residues in the CDR3. Germline CDR1 SQVTM, CDR2 ANQGSEA. Trimming took 2 bases from V and 6 from J, leaving 11 bases between them. CDR3 protein: CSVEFGGSEQYF. CDR3 coding DNA: TGCAGCGTTGAATTTGGGGGGTCCGAGCAGTACTTC.

V usage is TRBV19 and J usage is TRBJ2-7; TRBD1 matches 12 bases. CDR3 length equals 12 residues. Looked up from germline, CDR1 is LNHDA and CDR2 is SQIVND (reference sequence). V shed 11 bases, J shed 7 bases, and the junction held 6 bases outside the gene matches. CDR3 sequence reads: CASLGQGAEQYF. CDR3 coding DNA: TGTGCCTCATTGGGACAGGGGGCAGAGCAGTACTTC.

This sequence joins TRBV15 and TRBJ2-3; 9 bases line up with TRBD2. V shed 1 base, J shed 2 bases, and the junction held 1 base outside the gene matches. Looked up from germline, CDR1 is LNHNV and CDR2 is YYDKDF (reference sequence). There are 15 residues in the CDR3. The CDR3 DNA reads TGTGCCACCAGCAGAGTAGCGGGGGTCACAGATACGCAGTATTTT. This translates into CATSRVAGVTDTQYF.

This clonotype was counted at least ten times. The chain carries TRBV28 and TRBJ2-3, with D perhaps given as TRBD1 or TRBD2 (7 bases each). The length of the CDR3 is 17 residues. The V end was cut by 4 bases, the J end by 2 bases, with 19 bases between. Germline assignment: CDR1 MDHEN and CDR2 SYDVKM. CDR3 amino acids: CASSYGQGEGPTDTQYF. CDR3 nucleotides: TGTGCCAGCAGTTATGGCCAGGGGGAGGGCCCCACAGATACGCAGTATTTT.

This clonotype was recorded many times. The chain is built from TRBV10-3 and TRBJ2-1; D is possibly TRBD1 or TRBD2 (5 bases each). The V gene's germline CDR1 is ENHRY and CDR2 SYGVKD. The CDR3 sequence is 14 residues long. Trimming took off 9 bases at V and 8 bases at J, with 20 bases between the two ends. CDR3 sequence: CAIQGRDFLDEQFF. CDR3 nucleotides: TGTGCCATTCAGGGACGAGATTTCCTCGATGAGCAGTTCTTC.

This clonotype was found many times. V and J are TRBV15 and TRBJ2-1, with 9 bases that match TRBD2. This CDR3 spans 16 amino acids. Losses at the gene ends were 5 bases for V and 0 bases for J; bases not matched to a gene: 5. The germline V gene has CDR1 LNHNV and CDR2 YYDKDF (reference sequence). The DNA for the CDR3 is TGTGCCACCAGCTTCATAGCGGGAGCCTCCTACAATGAGCAGTTCTTC. The encoded protein is CATSFIAGASYNEQFF.

This clonotype came up many times. This chain joins TRBV30 and TRBJ2-7; D unresolved. V was shortened by 0 bases and J by 3 bases, with 9 bases between the two germline ends. Germline loops: CDR1 GTSNPN, CDR2 SVGIG (reference sequence). CDR3 length equals 13 residues. CDR3 coding DNA: TGTGCCTGGAGTGTACTCAGTGGCTACGAGCAGTACTTC. It encodes CAWSVLSGYEQYF.

This clonotype has a count of ten or more. The genes are TRBV9 and TRBJ2-3, with a possible D match to TRBD2 (7 bases). Germline V gene lookup returns CDR1 SGDLS and CDR2 YYNGEE. The length of the CDR3 is 16 residues. Trimming took 1 base from V and 2 from J, leaving 14 bases between them. This CDR3 reads CASSVRGRENTDTQYF. The DNA of the CDR3 is TGTGCCAGCAGCGTAAGGGGGAGGGAAAACACAGATACGCAGTATTTT.

Many counts were recorded for this clonotype. The rearrangement joins TRBV6-5 to TRBJ1-1, with D tentatively TRBD1 (5 bases). V shed 1 base and J shed 1 base, with 7 bases lying between them. In germline, CDR1 is MNHEY, CDR2 SVGAGI. This CDR3 has 14 residues. The CDR3 here is CASSYFGQNTEAFF. The CDR3 DNA is TGTGCCAGCAGTTACTTTGGACAGAACACTGAAGCTTTCTTT.

This clonotype was seen a handful of times. This chain joins TRBV5-4 and TRBJ2-1; 7 bases map to TRBD1. J lost 5 bases, V lost 3 bases, and 8 bases had no gene match. The CDR3 consists of 15 residues. CDR1 and CDR2 (germline): SGHNT, YYREEE (reference sequence). This CDR3 is CASSSRTGKNNEQFF. The CDR3 DNA reads TGTGCCAGCAGCTCGAGGACAGGAAAGAACAATGAGCAGTTCTTC.

This clonotype was found many times. The chain couples TRBV6-5 to TRBJ2-1; 7 nucleotides align to TRBD2. Germline assignment: CDR1 MNHEY and CDR2 SVGAGI. Germline trimming cut 1 base from V and 5 bases from J; bases unmatched to any gene: 8. The CDR3 has 16 amino acids. The CDR3 nucleotides read TGTGCCAGCAGTTACTGGGCGGGAGTCGGCCACAATGAGCAGTTCTTC. Encoded protein: CASSYWAGVGHNEQFF.

This clonotype was observed at least ten times. The chain carries TRBV18 and TRBJ2-7; tentative D call: TRBD2 (5 bases). Germline V gene sequence: CDR1 KGHSH, CDR2 LQKENI. The CDR3 runs 16 residues. The V end was cut by 2 bases, the J end by 2 bases, with 16 bases between. In DNA, the CDR3 is TGTGCCAGCTCACCAGAACCTAGCCAAACACCCTACGAGCAGTACTTC. Translating it yields CASSPEPSQTPYEQYF.

In its sample, this clonotype was seen many times. The V and J genes are TRBV27 and TRBJ2-1; 9 positions match TRBD1. Losses at the gene ends were 6 bases for V and 10 bases for J; bases not matched to a gene: 10. This CDR3 spans 14 amino acids. Germline CDR1 and CDR2: MNHEY and SMNVEV (reference sequence). CDR3 in amino acids: CASRVKGQGGEQFF. The DNA for the CDR3 is TGTGCCAGCAGGGTGAAGGGACAGGGAGGCGAGCAGTTCTTC.

At least ten counts were recorded for this clonotype. The chain carries TRBV27 and TRBJ2-1; no clear D gene. Germline loops: CDR1 MNHEY, CDR2 SMNVEV (reference sequence). V was cut by 6 bases and J by 8 bases, with 23 bases left in between. The CDR3 runs to 16 residues. The CDR3 sequence is CASSLIGSPVSYEQFF. The CDR3 region has the DNA TGTGCCAGCAGCCTAATTGGTAGCCCCGTTTCTTATGAGCAGTTCTTC.

This clonotype showed up many times. This rearrangement joins TRBV29-1 to TRBJ2-2; 10 nucleotides agree with TRBD1. In germline, CDR1 is SQVTM, CDR2 ANQGSEA. This CDR3 is built from 14 residues. The V gene end was trimmed by 8 bases and the J gene end by 6 bases; junction bases not matched to a gene: 9. The CDR3 sequence: CSSTGQGTPGELFF. DNA of the CDR3: TGCAGCTCCACGGGACAGGGGACTCCCGGGGAGCTGTTTTTT.

This clonotype was detected a few times. Mismatch with germline at one junction end may stem from a read error. The DNA of the CDR3 is TGTGCTAGCAGCTTAGACTCTAGCGACCAAGAGACCCAGTACTTC. Its translation is CASSLDSSDQETQYF. The chain couples TRBV7-7 to TRBJ2-5; possibly TRBD2 for D (6 bases). CDR1 is SSHAT and CDR2 is FNYEAQ in the germline V gene (reference sequence). The length of the CDR3 is 15 residues.

This clonotype was observed a few times. The chain couples TRBV4-2 to TRBJ2-1; tentative D call: TRBD2 (7 bases). The CDR3 sequence is 14 residues long. Between the trimmed V and J ends, which lost 8 bases and 4 bases, there was a span of 15 bases. Germline lookup yields CDR1 LGHNA and CDR2 YNFKEQ. The CDR3 bases are TGTGCCAGCTCAGCGGGACACGAATACAATGAGCAGTTCTTC. Its translation is CASSAGHEYNEQFF.

Many counts were recorded for this clonotype. The chain employs TRBV7-6 and TRBJ1-1; D call uncertain. The ends were cut back, 1 base at V and 6 bases at J, with 12 bases in the middle. Per the germline V gene, CDR1 is SGHVS and CDR2 is FNYEAQ. The CDR3 loop spans 14 amino acids. The CDR3 DNA reads as TGTGCCAGCAGCTTAGAATTAGGAGGCGCTGAAGCTTTCTTT. As protein: CASSLELGGAEAFF.

This clonotype was observed many times. The rearrangement links TRBV7-6 to TRBJ2-3; 7 bases match TRBD1. Germline CDR1 is SGHVS and CDR2 is FNYEAQ. There are 15 residues in the CDR3. Trimming cost V 5 bases and J 2 bases; bases outside gene matches: 7. The CDR3 loop is CASSQPGQNTDTQYF. The CDR3 region has the DNA TGTGCCAGCAGCCAGCCGGGACAGAACACAGATACGCAGTATTTT.

This clonotype was recorded at least ten times. J is TRBJ2-1 and V is TRBV11-2; maybe TRBD2 (5 bases). CDR3 length equals 16 residues. From germline, CDR1 is SGHAT and CDR2 FQNNGV. Trimming shortened V by 8 bases and J by 0 bases, and 17 bases separated the two germline ends. The CDR3 loop reads CASLFSVGSSYNEQFF. CDR3 DNA: TGTGCCAGCCTCTTTTCCGTGGGGAGCTCCTACAATGAGCAGTTCTTC.

This clonotype was recorded many times. The junction departs from germline at one end; a sequencing error may be responsible. The chain combines TRBV30 with TRBJ2-1; tentatively, D is TRBD2 (6 bases). Per the germline V gene, CDR1 is GTSNPN and CDR2 is SVGIG (reference sequence). CDR3 length equals 13 residues. In DNA, the CDR3 is TGTGCCTGCAGTGGGACTTCCATAAATGAGCAGTTCTTC. Translation: CACSGTSINEQFF.

This clonotype was observed at least ten times. This chain connects TRBV12-3 or TRBV12-4 to TRBJ2-5, with D possibly being TRBD2 (5 bases). Trimming removed 5 bases from V and 5 bases from J, with 12 bases in between. CDR3 length: 13 residues. The CDR3 DNA reads TGTGCCAGCAGTCCCGGGGATGGGGAGACCCAGTACTTC. Encoded protein: CASSPGDGETQYF.

Ten or more counts support this clonotype. The V gene is TRBV5-1, the J gene TRBJ2-3; a possible D gene is TRBD1 (5 bases). The length of the CDR3 is 13 residues. Looked up from germline, CDR1 is SGHRS and CDR2 is YFSETQ. V lost 3 bases and J 4 bases, leaving 9 bases between the germline ends. CDR3 amino acids: CASSWLGADTQYF. CDR3 in DNA: TGCGCCAGCAGCTGGCTAGGGGCAGATACGCAGTATTTT.

In its sample, this clonotype was seen many times. The J gene is TRBJ1-2, the V gene TRBV20-1; no firm D call. Germline loops: CDR1 DFQATT, CDR2 SNEGSKA (reference sequence). The CDR3 totals 11 residues. Trimming left V 0 bases short and J 6 bases short, with 5 bases between. The CDR3 DNA reads as TGCAGTGCTAGAGAAAGAAATGGCTACACCTTC. It codes for CSARERNGYTF.